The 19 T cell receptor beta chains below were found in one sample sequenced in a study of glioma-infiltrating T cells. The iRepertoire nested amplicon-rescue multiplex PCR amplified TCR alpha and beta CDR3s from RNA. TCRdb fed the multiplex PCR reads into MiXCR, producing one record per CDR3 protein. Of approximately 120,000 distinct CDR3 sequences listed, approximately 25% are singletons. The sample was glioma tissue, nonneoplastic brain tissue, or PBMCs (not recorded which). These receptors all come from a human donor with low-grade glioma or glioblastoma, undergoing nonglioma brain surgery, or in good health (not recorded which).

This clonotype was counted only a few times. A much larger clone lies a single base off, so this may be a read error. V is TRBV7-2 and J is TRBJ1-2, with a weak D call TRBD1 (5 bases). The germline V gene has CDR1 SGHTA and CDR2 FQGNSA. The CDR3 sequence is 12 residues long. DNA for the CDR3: TGTGCCAACAGCAGAGGGGCCTATGGCTACACCTTC. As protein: CANSRGAYGYTF.

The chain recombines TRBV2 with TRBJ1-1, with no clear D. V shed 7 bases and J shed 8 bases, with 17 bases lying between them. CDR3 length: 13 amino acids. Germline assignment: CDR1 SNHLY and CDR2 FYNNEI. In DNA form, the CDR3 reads TGTGCCAGCACCCTGCGGGGAGCAGCAGAAGCTTTCTTT. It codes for CASTLRGAAEAFF.

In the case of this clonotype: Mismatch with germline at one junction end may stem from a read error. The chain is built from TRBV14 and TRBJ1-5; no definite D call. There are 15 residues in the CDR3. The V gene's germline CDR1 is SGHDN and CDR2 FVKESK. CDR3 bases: TGTGCCGGCAGCCTGGAACCGAGTAGCAATCAGCCCCAGCATTTT. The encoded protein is CAGSLEPSSNQPQHF.

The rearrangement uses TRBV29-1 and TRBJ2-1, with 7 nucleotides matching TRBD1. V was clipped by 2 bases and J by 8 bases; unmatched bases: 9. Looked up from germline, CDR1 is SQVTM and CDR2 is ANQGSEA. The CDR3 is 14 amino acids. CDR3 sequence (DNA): TGCAGCGTTGAACGAGGGGGCTCGATCGATGAGCAGTTCTTC. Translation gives CSVERGGSIDEQFF.

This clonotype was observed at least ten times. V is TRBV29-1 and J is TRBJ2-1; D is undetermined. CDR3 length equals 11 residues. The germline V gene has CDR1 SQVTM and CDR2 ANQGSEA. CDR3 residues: CIFSSYNEQFF. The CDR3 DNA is TGCATCTTCTCTTCCTACAATGAGCAGTTCTTC.

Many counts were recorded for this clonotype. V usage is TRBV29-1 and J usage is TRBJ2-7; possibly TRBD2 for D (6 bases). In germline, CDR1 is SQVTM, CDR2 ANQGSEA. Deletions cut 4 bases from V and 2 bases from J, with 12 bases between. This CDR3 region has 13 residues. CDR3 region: CSVVVSGTYEQYF. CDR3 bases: TGCAGCGTTGTGGTTAGCGGTACCTACGAGCAGTACTTC.

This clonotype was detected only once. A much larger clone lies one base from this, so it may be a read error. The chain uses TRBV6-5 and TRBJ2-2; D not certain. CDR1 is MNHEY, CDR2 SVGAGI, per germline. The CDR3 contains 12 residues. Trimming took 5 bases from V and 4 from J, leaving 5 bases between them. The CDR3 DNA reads TGTGCCAGCAGTAACCTCACCGGGGAGCTGTTTTTT. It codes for CASSNLTGELFF.

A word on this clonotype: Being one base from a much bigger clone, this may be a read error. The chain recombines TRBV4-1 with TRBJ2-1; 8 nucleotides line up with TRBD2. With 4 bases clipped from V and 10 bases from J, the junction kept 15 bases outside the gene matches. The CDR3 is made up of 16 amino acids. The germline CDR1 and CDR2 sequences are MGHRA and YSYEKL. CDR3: CASSRMLGGAGDEQFF. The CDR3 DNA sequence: TGCGCCAGCAGCCGGATGCTTGGTGGAGCGGGAGACGAGCAGTTCTTC.

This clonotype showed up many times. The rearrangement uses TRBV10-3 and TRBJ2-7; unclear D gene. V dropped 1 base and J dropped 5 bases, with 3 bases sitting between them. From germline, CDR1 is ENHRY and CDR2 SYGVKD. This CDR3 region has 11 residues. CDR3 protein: CAISEYDEQYF. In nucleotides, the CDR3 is TGTGCCATCAGTGAGTACGACGAGCAGTACTTC.

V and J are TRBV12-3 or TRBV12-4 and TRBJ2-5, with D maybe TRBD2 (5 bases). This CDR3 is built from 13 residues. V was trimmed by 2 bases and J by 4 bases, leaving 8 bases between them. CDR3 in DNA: TGTGCCAGCAGTTTAATAGCGACAGAGACCCAGTACTTC. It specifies CASSLIATETQYF.

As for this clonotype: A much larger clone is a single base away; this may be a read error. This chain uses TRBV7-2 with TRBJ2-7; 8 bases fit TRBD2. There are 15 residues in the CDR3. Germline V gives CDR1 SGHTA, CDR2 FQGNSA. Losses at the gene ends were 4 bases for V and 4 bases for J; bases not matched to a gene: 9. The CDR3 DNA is TGTGCCAGCAGCTCCCTGGGACTAGTTCTTTACGAGCAGTACTTC. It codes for CASSSLGLVLYEQYF.

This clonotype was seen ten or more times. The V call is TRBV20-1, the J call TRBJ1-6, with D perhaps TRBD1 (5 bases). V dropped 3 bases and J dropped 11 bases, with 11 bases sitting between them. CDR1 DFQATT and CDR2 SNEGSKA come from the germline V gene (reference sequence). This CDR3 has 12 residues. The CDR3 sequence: CSARGRRAPLHF. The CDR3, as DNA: TGCAGTGCTAGGGGACGGAGGGCACCCCTCCACTTT.

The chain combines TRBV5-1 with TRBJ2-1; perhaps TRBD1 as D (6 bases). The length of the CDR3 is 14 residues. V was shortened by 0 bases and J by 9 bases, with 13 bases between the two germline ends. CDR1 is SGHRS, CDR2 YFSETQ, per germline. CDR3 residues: CASSLDTGRTEQFF. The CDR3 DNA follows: TGCGCCAGCAGCTTGGACACAGGGAGAACTGAGCAGTTCTTC.

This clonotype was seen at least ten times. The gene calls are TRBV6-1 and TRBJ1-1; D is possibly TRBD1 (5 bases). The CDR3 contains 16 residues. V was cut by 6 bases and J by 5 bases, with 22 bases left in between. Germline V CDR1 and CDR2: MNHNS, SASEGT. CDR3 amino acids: CASRLYPTGPKTEAFF. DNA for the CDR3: TGTGCCAGCAGACTCTATCCCACAGGACCAAAGACTGAAGCTTTCTTT.

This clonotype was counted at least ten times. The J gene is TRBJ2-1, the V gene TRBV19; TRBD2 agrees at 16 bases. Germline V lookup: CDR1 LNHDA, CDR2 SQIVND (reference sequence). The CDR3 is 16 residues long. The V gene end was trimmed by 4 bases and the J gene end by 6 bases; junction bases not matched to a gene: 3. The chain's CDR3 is CASSKGTSGRGNEQFF. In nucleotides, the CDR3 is TGTGCCAGTAGTAAAGGGACTAGCGGGAGGGGCAATGAGCAGTTCTTC.

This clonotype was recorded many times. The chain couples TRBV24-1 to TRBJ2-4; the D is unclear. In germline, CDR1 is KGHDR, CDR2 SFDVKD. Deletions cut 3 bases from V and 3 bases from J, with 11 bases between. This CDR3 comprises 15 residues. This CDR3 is CATSDGSANKNIQYF. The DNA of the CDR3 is TGTGCCACCAGTGATGGCAGCGCTAACAAAAACATTCAGTACTTC.

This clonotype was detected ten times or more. CDR3 region: CASSPLAGGNQPQHF. CDR3 in DNA: TGTGCCAGCTCACCCTTGGCAGGGGGCAATCAGCCCCAGCATTTT. The gene calls are TRBV18 and TRBJ1-5; tentative D call: TRBD1 (6 bases). The CDR3 totals 15 residues. Deletions cut 3 bases from V and 2 bases from J, with 11 bases between. Germline CDR1 reads KGHSH; CDR2 reads LQKENI.

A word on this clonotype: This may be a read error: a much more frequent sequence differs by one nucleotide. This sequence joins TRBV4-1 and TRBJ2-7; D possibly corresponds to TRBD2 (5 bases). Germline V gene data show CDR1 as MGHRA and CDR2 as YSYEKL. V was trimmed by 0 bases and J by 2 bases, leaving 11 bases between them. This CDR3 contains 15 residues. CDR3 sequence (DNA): TGCGCCAGCAGCCAAGAGCCCGGGAAACCCTACGAGCAGTACTTC. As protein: CASSQEPGKPYEQYF.

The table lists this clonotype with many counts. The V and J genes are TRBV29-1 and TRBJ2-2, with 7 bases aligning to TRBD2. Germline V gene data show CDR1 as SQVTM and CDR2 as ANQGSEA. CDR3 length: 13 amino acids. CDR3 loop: CSGGELNTGELFF. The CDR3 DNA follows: TGCAGTGGGGGGGAGCTAAACACCGGGGAGCTGTTTTTT.